This T cell receptor (beta chain) was identified in a study of tumor-infiltrating lymphocytes in glioblastoma multiforme (dated by TCRdb to about 2017). Study-level background: To test whether intratumoral genomic heterogeneity fosters TIL diversity, the study jointly examined somatic mutations, TIL diversity and immune response activity.

The CDR3 has 13 amino acids, counting the end cysteine and phenylalanine. The only DNA kept is the CDR3, 39 bases in frame from the first base. Via the germline V gene, CDR1 is SQVTM and CDR2 ANQGSEA. Summary of the overall study and its limitations: T cells were not sorted into functional subsets, and such sorting was noted by the authors as a future improvement. Generalizability is limited because the TCR and somatic mutation analysis included only one glioblastoma patient. RNA-based TCR sequencing may distort clone frequencies because T cells carry unequal numbers of TCR transcripts.

The AllPrep DNA/RNA mini kit was used to purify genomic DNA and total RNA at the same time from each of the roughly 10 tumor samples. All RNA had OD 260/280 ratios above 1.9 and RNA integrity numbers above 6.5. As concerns this clonotype: The specificity of this receptor is unknown. A read error may account for a junction end that differs from germline.

TCRB libraries were constructed from RNA through three rounds of nested multiplex PCR following a modified ARM-PCR protocol with multiple V-beta primers and a C-beta primer. ProtoScript II Reverse Transcriptase and a C-beta primer were used to synthesize TCRB-specific cDNA from roughly 0.5 ug total RNA. The description of the TCRB libraries did not include any unique molecular identifiers. In the third PCR, barcodes and adapters were added over around 24 cycles with Deep VentR (exo-) polymerase, after which 250-500 bp bands were gel purified. An Illumina HiSeq 2500 generating 250 bp paired-end reads was used to sequence the TCRB libraries. The original pipeline was this. The reads were cleaned with Trimmomatic, merged with FLASH and assigned V, D and J segments with MiGEC before being analyzed in VDJtools. Repertoire diversity was quantified with the Shannon-Wiener diversity index calculated using VDJtools. The public reads were run again by TCRdb, first through fastp at Q25 and then through MiXCR, and only productive beta chains were kept. Records with the same CDR3 protein are collapsed into one entry carrying the most frequent genes and DNA. The V and J calls shown here were made by TCRdb, not taken from the authors' results. The sample records 13,000 or so distinct CDR3 sequences, approximately 70% of which are singletons. Around 29% of the sample is taken by the ten largest.

Sequences were obtained from brain tumor tissue. This chain is built from TRBV29-1 and TRBJ1-1, and TRBD1 may be the D gene, going by 6 matching bases. The clonotype originates from a male donor with glioblastoma. The sequenced DNA: TGCAGCGTTTACAAAGGGGGTTCCACTGAAGCTTCCTTT. This sequence encodes CSVYKGGSTEASF.